The entry below describes one T cell receptor beta chain. Generated by immunoSEQ multiplex PCR, the TCRdb table keeps only in-frame clones and is missing some. Here the sample spans about 19,000 clones, around 87% being singletons. The sample comes from a study of blood T cell repertoires in COVID-19. Turning to the study itself: T cells, B-cell-depleted T cells, or PBMCs supplied cDNA or gDNA.

Germline lookup yields CDR1 SGHAT and CDR2 FQNNGV. The CDR3 runs 15 residues. Trimming shortened V by 5 bases and J by 4 bases, and 17 bases separated the two germline ends. The V call is TRBV11-2, the J call TRBJ1-2; D remains unclear. The receptor comes from a human donor in a cohort sampled during active COVID-19. The sequencing input was peripheral blood. CDR3 protein: CASSARRVGGYGYTF. The CDR3 nucleotides read TGTGCCAGCAGCGCCCGGCGGGTGGGCGGCTATGGCTACACCTTC.